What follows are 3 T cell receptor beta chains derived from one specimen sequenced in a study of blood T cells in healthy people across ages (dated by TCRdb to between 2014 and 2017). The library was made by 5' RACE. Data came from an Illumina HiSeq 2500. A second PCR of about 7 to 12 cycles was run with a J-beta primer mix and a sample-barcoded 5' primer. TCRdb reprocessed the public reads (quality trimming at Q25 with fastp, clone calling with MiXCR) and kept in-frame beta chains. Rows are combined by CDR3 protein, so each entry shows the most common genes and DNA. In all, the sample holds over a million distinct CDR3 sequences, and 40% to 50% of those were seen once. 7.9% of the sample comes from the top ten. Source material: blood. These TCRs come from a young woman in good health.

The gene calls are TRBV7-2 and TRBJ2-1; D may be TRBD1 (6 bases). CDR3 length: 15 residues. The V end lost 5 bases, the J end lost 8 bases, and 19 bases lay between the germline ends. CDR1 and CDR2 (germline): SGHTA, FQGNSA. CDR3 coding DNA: TGTGCCAGCAGCCAGGGGTCCCTGCGCAGGGATGAGCAGTTCTTC. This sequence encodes CASSQGSLRRDEQFF.

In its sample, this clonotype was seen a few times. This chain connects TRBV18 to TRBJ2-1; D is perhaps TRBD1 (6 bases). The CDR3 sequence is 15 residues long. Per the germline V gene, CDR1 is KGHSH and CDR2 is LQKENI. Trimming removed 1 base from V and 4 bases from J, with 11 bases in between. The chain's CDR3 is CASSPLIQGYNEQFF. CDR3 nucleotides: TGTGCCAGCTCACCACTGATTCAGGGGTACAATGAGCAGTTCTTC.

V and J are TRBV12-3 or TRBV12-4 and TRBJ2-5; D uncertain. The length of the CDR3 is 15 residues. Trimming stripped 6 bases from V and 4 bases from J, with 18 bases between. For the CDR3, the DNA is TGTGCCAGCAGAGTATTGGGCAGAGACGGAGAGACCCAGTACTTC. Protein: CASRVLGRDGETQYF.